The sequence of this T cell receptor (beta chain) was determined in a study of T cells after yellow fever vaccination. Study information: Fractions of low cell number were prepared using SMART-Seq v4 Ultra Low Input. General study points: Post-booster repertoires again held most primary-vaccination clones (roughly 95% CD4, over 80% CD8). Just a small share of clonotypes turned up in the CD4 compartment as well as the CD8 compartment.

This clonotype was detected only a few times. The antigen remains unidentified. Trimming took 3 bases from V and 7 from J; bases not matched to a gene: 10. CDR3 size: 15 residues. A 5'RACE template-switching step, the method used to make TCR cDNA, added a universal primer site and UMIs. TCRdb ran MiXCR on the 5' RACE reads and lists one entry per CDR3 protein. The table records over 300,000 distinct CDR3 sequences, around 7% of them present only once. V gene TRBV12-3 or TRBV12-4 combines with J gene TRBJ2-3, with 7 positions matching TRBD1. Sequenced material: PBMCs, taken about 41 days after the first yellow fever vaccination. This clonotype was obtained from a man younger than 35 who received the YFV17D yellow fever vaccine. For the CDR3, the DNA is TGTGCCAGCAGTTTGTCGACAGGGTTTGGGAATACGCAGTATTTT. This translates into CASSLSTGFGNTQYF.